These 12 T cell receptor beta chains were all obtained from the same sample, sequenced in a study of control samples from healthy donors and cancer patients. Libraries were prepared by immunoSEQ multiplex PCR; TCRdb keeps only in-frame clonotypes and omits some of them. The sample yields about 180,000 clones, approximately 90% seen once. The specimen was blood. Receptor source: a man aged 25-45 years in good health.

This clone has more than one count but fewer than ten. The chain has TRBV29-1 and TRBJ1-1; tentative D call: TRBD1 (6 bases). Germline lookup yields CDR1 SQVTM and CDR2 ANQGSEA. The CDR3 runs 11 residues. The germline V and J ends were trimmed by 3 bases and 10 bases, with 12 bases remaining between them. CDR3 protein: CSVDTGRGAFF. DNA for the CDR3: TGCAGCGTTGATACAGGGAGGGGAGCTTTCTTT.

The chain has TRBV30 and TRBJ1-4, with a possible D match to TRBD1 (5 bases). This CDR3 spans 11 amino acids. Germline CDR1 GTSNPN, CDR2 SVGIG (reference sequence). Trimming pared 5 bases from V and 10 bases from J, leaving 11 bases between. CDR3 protein: CAWDSPGKLFF. The CDR3 DNA reads TGTGCCTGGGACAGCCCGGGAAAACTGTTTTTT.

The gene calls are TRBV4-1 and TRBJ1-2; tentative D call: TRBD1 (5 bases). From germline, CDR1 is MGHRA and CDR2 YSYEKL. The V end was cut by 0 bases, the J end by 4 bases, with 18 bases between. There are 17 residues in the CDR3. CDR3 in amino acids: CASSQEAAGRGAYGYTF. In DNA, the CDR3 is TGCGCCAGCAGCCAAGAGGCGGCGGGCAGAGGGGCCTATGGCTACACCTTC.

This clone was detected only once. V and J are TRBV5-6 and TRBJ2-1; 7 positions agree with TRBD2. J lost 9 bases, V lost 1 base, and 4 bases had no gene match. The germline V gene has CDR1 SGHDT and CDR2 YYEEEE. The CDR3 sequence is 13 residues long. The CDR3 is CASSLTREGEQFF. In DNA form, the CDR3 reads TGTGCCAGCAGCTTGACTAGGGAGGGTGAGCAGTTCTTC.

V usage is TRBV7-2 and J usage is TRBJ2-7; 7 bases match TRBD1. Germline CDR1 is SGHTA and CDR2 is FQGNSA. The J segment lost 1 base and the V segment lost 6 bases, leaving 9 bases of the junction unmatched. The CDR3 is 15 amino acids. CDR3 amino acids: CASSRQGQPSYEQYF. Here the CDR3 DNA reads TGTGCCAGCAGTCGACAGGGCCAACCATCCTACGAGCAGTACTTC.

V gene TRBV2 combines with J gene TRBJ1-5; 9 positions agree with TRBD1. Germline V gene lookup returns CDR1 SNHLY and CDR2 FYNNEI. CDR3 size: 15 residues. V shed 2 bases and J 11 bases; nucleotides not matched to a gene: 10. As DNA, the CDR3 is TGTGCCAGCAGTGAAAGGGGACAGGGCCTTCGGTCCCAGCATTTT. Protein: CASSERGQGLRSQHF.

The gene calls are TRBV12-5 and TRBJ2-5; 16 bases are shared with TRBD2. The V segment lost 7 bases and the J segment 5 bases; nucleotides outside the gene matches: 7. The CDR3 totals 16 residues. CDR1 and CDR2 (germline): LGHNT, FRNRAP. CDR3 protein: CASALGLAGGQETQYF. CDR3 nucleotide sequence: TGTGCTAGTGCCTTGGGACTAGCGGGGGGGCAGGAGACCCAGTACTTC.

The chain uses TRBV7-8 and TRBJ2-1; D remains unclear. Germline assignment: CDR1 SGHVS and CDR2 FQNEAQ. The V gene lost 1 base and the J gene lost 4 bases, with 5 bases spanning the gap. The CDR3 has 13 amino acids. CDR3 in DNA: TGTGCCAGCAGCTTAGACGGGTACAATGAGCAGTTCTTC. Its protein product is CASSLDGYNEQFF.

The V call is TRBV4-1, the J call TRBJ2-1; 7 bases align to TRBD2. Germline CDR1 is MGHRA and CDR2 is YSYEKL. After removal of 3 bases from V and 7 bases from J, the junction contained 3 bases not matched to a gene. The CDR3 is 13 amino acids. CDR3 DNA: TGCGCCAGCAGCCATTGGACTAGAAATGAGCAGTTCTTC. This gives the protein CASSHWTRNEQFF.

The CDR3 loop reads CASSGGRGETQYF. In DNA, the CDR3 is TGTGCCAGCAGTGGGGGGAGAGGAGAGACCCAGTACTTC. V usage is TRBV25-1 and J usage is TRBJ2-5, with D perhaps assigned TRBD1 or TRBD2 (5 bases each). The CDR3 runs 13 residues. V lost 4 bases, J lost 4 bases, and 10 bases lay in between. Germline V CDR1 and CDR2: MGHDK, SYGVNS. The entire variable domain, with the rest obtained from reference TRBV25-1 and TRBJ2-5, is as follows: EADIYQTPRYLVIGTGKKITLECSQTMGHDKMYWYQQDPGMELHLIHYSYGVNSTEKGDLSSESTVSRIRTEHFPLTLESARPSHTSQYLCASSGGRGETQYFGPGTRLLVL.

V and J are TRBV5-1 and TRBJ1-1; D gene unclear. The germline V gene encodes CDR1 SGHRS and CDR2 YFSETQ. V was pared by 1 base and J by 4 bases, with 14 bases between. The CDR3 spans 15 residues. This CDR3 is CASSLYSTSRTEAFF. The CDR3 bases are TGCGCCAGCAGCTTGTATTCGACATCTCGCACTGAAGCTTTCTTT.

This chain uses TRBV28 with TRBJ2-7; tentatively, D is TRBD1 (6 bases). This CDR3 region has 14 residues. Trimming stripped 5 bases from V and 0 bases from J, with 11 bases between. Germline V CDR1 and CDR2: MDHEN, SYDVKM. CDR3 loop: CASSSRDTSYEQYF. The CDR3 DNA sequence: TGTGCCAGCAGTAGCCGGGACACCTCCTACGAGCAGTACTTC. Together with reference TRBV28 and TRBJ2-7, the CDR3 gives the full variable domain: DVKVTQSSRYLVKRTGEKVFLECVQDMDHENMFWYRQDPGLGLRLIYFSYDVKMKEKGDIPEGYSVSREKKERFSLILESASTNQTSMYLCASSSRDTSYEQYFGPGTRLTVT.